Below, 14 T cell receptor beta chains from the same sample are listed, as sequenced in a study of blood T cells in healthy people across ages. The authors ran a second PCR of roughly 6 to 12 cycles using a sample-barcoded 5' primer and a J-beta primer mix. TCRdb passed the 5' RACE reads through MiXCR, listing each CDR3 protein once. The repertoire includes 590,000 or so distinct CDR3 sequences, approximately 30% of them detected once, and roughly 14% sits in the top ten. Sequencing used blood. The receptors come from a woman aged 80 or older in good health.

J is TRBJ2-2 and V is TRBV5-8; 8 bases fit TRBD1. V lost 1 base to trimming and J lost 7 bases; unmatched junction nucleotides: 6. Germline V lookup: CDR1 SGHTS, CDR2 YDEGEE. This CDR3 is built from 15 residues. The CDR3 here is CASSLPGQAGGELFF. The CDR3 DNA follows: TGTGCCAGCAGCTTGCCGGGACAGGCGGGCGGGGAGCTGTTTTTT.

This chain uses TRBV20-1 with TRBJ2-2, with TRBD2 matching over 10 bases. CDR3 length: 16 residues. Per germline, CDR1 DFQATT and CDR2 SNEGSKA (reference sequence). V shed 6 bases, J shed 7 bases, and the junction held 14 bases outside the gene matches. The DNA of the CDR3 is TGCAGTGCCAGCCCGGCTAGCGGGGGACAGAGCGGGGAGCTGTTTTTT. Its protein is CSASPASGGQSGELFF.

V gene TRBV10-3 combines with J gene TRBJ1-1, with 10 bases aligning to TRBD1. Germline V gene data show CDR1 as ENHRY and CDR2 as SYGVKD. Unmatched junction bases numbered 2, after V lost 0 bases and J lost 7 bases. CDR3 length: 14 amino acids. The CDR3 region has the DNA TGTGCCATCAGTGAGTCGGACAGGGGGAATGAAGCTTTCTTT. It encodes CAISESDRGNEAFF.

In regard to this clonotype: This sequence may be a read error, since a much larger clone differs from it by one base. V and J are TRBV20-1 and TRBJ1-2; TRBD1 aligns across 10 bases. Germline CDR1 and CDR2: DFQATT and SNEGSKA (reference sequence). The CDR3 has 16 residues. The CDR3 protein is CSARLSPDRGRDGCTF. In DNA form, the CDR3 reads TGCAGTGCTAGATTGTCTCCTGACAGGGGGCGCGATGGCTGCACCTTC.

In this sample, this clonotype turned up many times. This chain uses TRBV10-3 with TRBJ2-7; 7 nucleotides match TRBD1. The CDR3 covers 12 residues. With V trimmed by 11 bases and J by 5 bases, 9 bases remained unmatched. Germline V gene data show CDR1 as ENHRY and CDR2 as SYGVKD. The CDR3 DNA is TGTGCCTCCTCACAGGGGAAAGACGAGCAGTACTTC. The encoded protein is CASSQGKDEQYF.

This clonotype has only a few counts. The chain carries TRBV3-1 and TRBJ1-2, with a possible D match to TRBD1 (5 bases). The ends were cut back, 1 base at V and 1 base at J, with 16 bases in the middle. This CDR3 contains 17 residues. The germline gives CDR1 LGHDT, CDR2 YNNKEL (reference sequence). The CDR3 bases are TGTGCCAGCAGCCAAGGTCCCGACAGCTCTTATAACTATGGCTACACCTTC. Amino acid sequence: CASSQGPDSSYNYGYTF.

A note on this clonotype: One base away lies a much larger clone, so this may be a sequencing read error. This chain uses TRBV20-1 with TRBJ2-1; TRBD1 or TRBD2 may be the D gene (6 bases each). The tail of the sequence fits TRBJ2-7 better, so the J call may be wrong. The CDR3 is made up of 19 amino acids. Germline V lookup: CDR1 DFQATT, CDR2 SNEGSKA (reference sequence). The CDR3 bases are TGCAGTGCTAGACCCCCCAAGGGGGGCCCCGCTGGGTCCTACAATGAGCAGTACTTC. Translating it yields CSARPPKGGPAGSYNEQYF.

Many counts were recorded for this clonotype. CDR3 coding DNA: TGTGCCAGCAGTTATATCCTAGGGCAGGGTGTCTCCTACAATGAGCAGTTCTTC. Translation: CASSYILGQGVSYNEQFF. This sequence joins TRBV6-2 or TRBV6-3 and TRBJ2-1, with a weak D call TRBD1 (5 bases). Germline values: CDR1 MNHEY, CDR2 SVGEGT. V was clipped by 3 bases and J by 0 bases, with 18 bases between them. The CDR3 has 18 residues.

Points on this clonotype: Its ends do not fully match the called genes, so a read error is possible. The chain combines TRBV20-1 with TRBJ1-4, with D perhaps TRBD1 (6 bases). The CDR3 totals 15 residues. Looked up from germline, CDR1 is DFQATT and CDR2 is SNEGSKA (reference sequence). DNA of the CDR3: TGCAGTGCTAGAGATGTTAGGGGGACTAATGAAGAACTGTTTTTT. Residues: CSARDVRGTNEELFF.

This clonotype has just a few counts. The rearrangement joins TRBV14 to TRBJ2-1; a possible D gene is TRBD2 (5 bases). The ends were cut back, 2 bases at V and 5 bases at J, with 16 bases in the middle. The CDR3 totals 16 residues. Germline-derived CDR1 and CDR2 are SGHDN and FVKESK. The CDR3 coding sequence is TGTGCCAGCAGCCAATTTAATCGTCCCGGGGACAATGAGCAGTTCTTC. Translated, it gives CASSQFNRPGDNEQFF.

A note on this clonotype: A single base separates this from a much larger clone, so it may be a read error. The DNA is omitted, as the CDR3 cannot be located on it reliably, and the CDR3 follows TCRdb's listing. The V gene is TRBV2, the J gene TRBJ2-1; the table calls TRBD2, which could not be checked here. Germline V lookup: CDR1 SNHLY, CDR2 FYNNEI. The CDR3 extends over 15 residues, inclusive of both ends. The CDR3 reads CASSDFGGGTSELFF.

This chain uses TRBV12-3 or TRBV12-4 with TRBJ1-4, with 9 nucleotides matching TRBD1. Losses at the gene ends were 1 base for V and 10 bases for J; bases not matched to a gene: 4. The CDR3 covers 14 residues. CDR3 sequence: CASSLGDRVGKLFF. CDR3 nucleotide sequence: TGTGCCAGCAGTTTAGGGGACAGGGTTGGAAAACTGTTTTTT.

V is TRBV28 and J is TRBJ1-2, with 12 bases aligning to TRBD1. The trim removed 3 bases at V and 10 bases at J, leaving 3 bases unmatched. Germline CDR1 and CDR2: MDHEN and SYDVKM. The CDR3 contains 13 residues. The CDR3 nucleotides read TGTGCCAGCAGTTTCCCGGGACAGGGGGCCTACACCTTC. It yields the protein CASSFPGQGAYTF.

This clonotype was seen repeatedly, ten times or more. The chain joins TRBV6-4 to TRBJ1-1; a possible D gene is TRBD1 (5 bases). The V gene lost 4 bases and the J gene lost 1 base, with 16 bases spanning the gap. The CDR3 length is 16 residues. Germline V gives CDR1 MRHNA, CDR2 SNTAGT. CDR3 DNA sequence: TGTGCCAGCAGTGGCTCCTTTGGAGGACAGAACACTGAAGCTTTCTTT. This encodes CASSGSFGGQNTEAFF.